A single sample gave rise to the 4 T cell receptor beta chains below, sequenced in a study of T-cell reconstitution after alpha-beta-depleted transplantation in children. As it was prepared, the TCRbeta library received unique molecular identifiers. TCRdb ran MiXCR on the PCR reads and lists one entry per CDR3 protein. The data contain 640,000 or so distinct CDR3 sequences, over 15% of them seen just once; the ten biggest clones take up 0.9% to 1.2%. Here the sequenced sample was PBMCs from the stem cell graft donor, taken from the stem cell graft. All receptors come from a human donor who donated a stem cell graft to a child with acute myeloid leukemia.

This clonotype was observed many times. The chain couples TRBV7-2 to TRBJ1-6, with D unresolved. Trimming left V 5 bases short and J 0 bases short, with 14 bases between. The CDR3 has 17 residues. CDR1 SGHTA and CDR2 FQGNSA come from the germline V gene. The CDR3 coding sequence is TGTGCCAGCAGCGCGGATTACGGCACCTCCTATAATTCACCCCTCCACTTT. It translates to CASSADYGTSYNSPLHF.

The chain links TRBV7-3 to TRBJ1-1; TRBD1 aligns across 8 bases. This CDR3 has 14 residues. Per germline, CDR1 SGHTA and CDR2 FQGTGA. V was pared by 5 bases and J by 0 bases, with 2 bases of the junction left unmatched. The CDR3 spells CASSMTGVNTEAFF. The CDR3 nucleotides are TGTGCCAGCAGCATGACAGGGGTGAACACTGAAGCTTTCTTT.

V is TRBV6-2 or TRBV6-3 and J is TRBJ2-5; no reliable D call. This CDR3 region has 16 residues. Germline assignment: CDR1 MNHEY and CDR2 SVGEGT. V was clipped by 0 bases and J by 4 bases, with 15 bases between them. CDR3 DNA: TGTGCCAGCAGTTACTCGCTAATGGCTTCACGAGAGACCCAGTACTTC. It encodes CASSYSLMASRETQYF.

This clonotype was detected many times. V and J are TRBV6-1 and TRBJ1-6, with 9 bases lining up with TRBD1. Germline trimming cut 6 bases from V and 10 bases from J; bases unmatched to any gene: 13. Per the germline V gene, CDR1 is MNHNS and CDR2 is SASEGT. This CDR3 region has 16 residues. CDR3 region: CASSPPVGTGLSPLHF. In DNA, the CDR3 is TGTGCCAGCAGCCCCCCAGTCGGGACAGGGCTCTCACCCCTCCACTTT.